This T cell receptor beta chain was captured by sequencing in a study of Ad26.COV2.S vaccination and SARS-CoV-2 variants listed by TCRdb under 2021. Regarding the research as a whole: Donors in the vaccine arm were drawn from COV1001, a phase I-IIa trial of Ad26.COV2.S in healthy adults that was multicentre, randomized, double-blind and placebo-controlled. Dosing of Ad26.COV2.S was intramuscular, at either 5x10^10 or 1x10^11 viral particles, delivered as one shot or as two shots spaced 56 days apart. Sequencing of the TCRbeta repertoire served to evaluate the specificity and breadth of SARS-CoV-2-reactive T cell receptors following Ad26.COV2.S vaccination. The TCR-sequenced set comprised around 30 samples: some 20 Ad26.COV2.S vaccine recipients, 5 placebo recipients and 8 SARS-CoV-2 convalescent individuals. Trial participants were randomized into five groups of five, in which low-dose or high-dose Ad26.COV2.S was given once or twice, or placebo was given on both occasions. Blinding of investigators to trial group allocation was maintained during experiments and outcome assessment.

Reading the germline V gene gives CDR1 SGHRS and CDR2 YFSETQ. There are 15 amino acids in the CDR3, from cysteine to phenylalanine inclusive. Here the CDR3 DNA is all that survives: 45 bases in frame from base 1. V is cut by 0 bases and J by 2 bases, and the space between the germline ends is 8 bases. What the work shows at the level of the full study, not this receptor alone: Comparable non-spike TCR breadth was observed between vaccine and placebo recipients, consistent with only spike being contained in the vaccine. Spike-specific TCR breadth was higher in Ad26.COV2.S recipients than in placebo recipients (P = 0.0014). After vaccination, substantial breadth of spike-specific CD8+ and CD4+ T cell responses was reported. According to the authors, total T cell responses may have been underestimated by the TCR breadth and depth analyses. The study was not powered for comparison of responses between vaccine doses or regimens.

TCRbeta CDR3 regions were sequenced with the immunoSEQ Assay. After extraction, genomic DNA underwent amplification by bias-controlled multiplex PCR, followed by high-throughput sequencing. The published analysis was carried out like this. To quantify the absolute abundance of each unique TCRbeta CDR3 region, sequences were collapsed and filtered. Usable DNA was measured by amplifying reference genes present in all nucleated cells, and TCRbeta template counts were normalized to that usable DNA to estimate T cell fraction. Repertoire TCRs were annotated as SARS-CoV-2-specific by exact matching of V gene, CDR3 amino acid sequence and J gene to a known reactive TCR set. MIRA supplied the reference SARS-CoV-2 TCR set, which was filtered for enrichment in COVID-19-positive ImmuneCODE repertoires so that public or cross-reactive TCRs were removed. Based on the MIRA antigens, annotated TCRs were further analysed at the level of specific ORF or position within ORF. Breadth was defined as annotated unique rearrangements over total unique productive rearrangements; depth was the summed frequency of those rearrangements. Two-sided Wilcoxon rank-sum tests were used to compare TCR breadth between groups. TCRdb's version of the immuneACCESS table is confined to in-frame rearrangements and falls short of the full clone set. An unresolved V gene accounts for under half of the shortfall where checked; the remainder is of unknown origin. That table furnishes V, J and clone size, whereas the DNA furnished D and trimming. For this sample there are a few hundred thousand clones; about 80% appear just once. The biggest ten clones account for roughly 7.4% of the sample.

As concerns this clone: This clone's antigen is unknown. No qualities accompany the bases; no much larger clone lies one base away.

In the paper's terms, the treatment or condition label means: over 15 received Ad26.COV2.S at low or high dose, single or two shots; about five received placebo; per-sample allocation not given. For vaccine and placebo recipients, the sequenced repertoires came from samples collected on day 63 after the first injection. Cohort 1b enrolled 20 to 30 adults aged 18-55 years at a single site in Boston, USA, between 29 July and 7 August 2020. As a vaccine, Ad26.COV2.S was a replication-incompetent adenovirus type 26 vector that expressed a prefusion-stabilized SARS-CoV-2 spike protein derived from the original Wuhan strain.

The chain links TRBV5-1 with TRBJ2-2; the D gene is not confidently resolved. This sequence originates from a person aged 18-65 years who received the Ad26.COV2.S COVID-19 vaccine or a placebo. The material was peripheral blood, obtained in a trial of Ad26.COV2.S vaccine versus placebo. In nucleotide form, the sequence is TGCGCCAGCAGCTTGGCCCCCCCCAACACCGGGGAGCTGTTTTTT. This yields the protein CASSLAPPNTGELFF.